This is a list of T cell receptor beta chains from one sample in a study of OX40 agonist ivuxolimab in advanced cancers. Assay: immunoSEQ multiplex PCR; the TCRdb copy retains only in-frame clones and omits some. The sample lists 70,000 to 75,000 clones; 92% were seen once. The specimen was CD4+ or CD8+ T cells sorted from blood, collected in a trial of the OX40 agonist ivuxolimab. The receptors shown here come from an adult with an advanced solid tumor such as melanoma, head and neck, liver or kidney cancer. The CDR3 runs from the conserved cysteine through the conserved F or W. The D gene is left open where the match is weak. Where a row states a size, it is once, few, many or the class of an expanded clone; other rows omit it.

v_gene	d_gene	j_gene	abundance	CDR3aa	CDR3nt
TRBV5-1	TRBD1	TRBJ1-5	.	CASSLVTGGEPQHF	TGCGCCAGCAGCTTGGTAACAGGGGGGGAGCCCCAGCATTTT
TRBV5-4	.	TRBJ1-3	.	CASSLGGTAGNTIYF	TGTGCCAGCAGCTTGGGGGGGACGGCGGGAAACACCATATATTTT
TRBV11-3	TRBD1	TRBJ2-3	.	CASSYEDRGTDTQYF	TGTGCCAGCAGCTACGAGGACAGGGGGACAGATACGCAGTATTTT
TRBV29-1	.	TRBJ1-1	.	CSVARGGVILRNTEAFF	TGCAGCGTCGCCCGTGGGGGGGTGATTCTGCGTAACACTGAAGCTTTCTTT
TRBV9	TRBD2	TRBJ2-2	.	CASSLAGLNTGELFF	TGTGCCAGCAGTCTAGCGGGGTTGAACACCGGGGAGCTGTTTTTT
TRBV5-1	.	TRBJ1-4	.	CASSFQGTNEKLFF	TGCGCCAGCAGCTTTCAGGGAACTAATGAAAAACTGTTTTTT
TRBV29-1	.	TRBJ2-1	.	CSVEDQEGNEQFF	TGCAGCGTTGAAGATCAGGAGGGGAATGAGCAGTTCTTC
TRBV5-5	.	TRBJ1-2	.	CASSLDGKSGYTF	TGTGCCAGCAGCTTGGATGGAAAGAGTGGCTACACCTTC
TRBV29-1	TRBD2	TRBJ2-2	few	CSVELLAGTGELFF	TGCAGCGTTGAACTTCTAGCGGGAACCGGGGAGCTGTTTTTT
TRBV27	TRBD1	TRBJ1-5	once	CASSRGLNQPQHF	TGTGCCAGCAGCAGGGGGCTGAATCAGCCCCAGCATTTT
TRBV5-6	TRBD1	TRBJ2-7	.	CASSLGQGDYEQYF	TGTGCCAGCAGCCTGGGACAGGGCGACTACGAGCAGTACTTC
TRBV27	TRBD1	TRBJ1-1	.	CASIGTGLWSEAFF	TGTGCCAGCATAGGGACAGGGCTATGGTCTGAAGCTTTCTTT
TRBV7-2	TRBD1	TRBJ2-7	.	CASSLDGAGGHYEQYF	TGTGCCAGCAGCTTAGATGGGGCAGGGGGCCACTACGAGCAGTACTTC
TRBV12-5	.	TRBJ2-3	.	CASGSGTDTQYF	TGTGCTAGTGGTTCCGGCACAGATACGCAGTATTTT
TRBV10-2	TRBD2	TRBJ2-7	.	CASRGRGGSYEQYF	TGCGCCAGCAGGGGCCGCGGGGGATCCTACGAGCAGTACTTC
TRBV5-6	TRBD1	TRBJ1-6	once	CASSLAGDSDSPLHF	TGTGCCAGCAGCTTGGCAGGGGACAGCGATTCACCCCTCCACTTT
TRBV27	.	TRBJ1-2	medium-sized	CASRTPGAGGYGYTF	TGTGCCAGCCGGACCCCCGGGGCGGGGGGTTATGGCTACACCTTC
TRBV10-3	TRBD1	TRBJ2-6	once	CAISDRGSGANVLTF	TGTGCCATCAGTGACAGGGGGTCTGGGGCCAACGTCCTGACTTTC
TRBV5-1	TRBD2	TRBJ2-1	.	CASSLGSGIYNEQFF	TGCGCCAGCAGCTTGGGTAGCGGGATCTACAATGAGCAGTTCTTC
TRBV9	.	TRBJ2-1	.	CASSVETFNEQFF	TGTGCCAGCAGCGTAGAAACCTTCAATGAGCAGTTCTTC
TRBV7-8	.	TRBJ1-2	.	CASSYRGSYGYTF	TGTGCCAGCAGCTATAGGGGAAGCTATGGCTACACCTTC
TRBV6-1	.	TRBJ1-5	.	CASSEQGNQPQHF	TGTGCCAGCAGTGAACAGGGCAATCAGCCCCAGCATTTT
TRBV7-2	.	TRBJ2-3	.	CASSSTLGDTQYF	TGTGCCAGCAGCTCAACTCTGGGAGATACGCAGTATTTT
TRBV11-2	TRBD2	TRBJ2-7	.	CASSIGGASGYEQYF	TGTGCCAGCAGCATCGGTGGGGCTAGCGGATACGAGCAGTACTTC
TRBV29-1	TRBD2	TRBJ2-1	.	CSTIAGGSYNEQFF	TGCAGCACGATAGCGGGAGGTTCCTACAATGAGCAGTTCTTC
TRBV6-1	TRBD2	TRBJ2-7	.	CASSGLAGGFPYEQYF	TGTGCCAGCAGTGGACTAGCGGGAGGGTTTCCCTACGAGCAGTACTTC
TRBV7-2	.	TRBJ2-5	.	CASSRKLQETQYF	TGTGCCAGCAGCCGAAAACTCCAAGAGACCCAGTACTTC
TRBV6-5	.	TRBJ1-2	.	CASSEVVGADGYTF	TGTGCCAGCAGTGAAGTTGTAGGGGCGGATGGCTACACCTTC
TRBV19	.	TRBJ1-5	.	CASSRLFGSGNQPQHF	TGTGCCAGTAGTCGGCTTTTTGGTTCAGGCAATCAGCCCCAGCATTTT
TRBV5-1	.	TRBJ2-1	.	CASSLSPSVDNEQFF	TGCGCCAGCAGCTTGTCCCCTAGCGTGGACAATGAGCAGTTCTTC
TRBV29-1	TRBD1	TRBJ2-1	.	CSVDRDFSYNEQFF	TGCAGCGTGGACAGGGATTTCTCCTACAATGAGCAGTTCTTC
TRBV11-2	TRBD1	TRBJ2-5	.	CASSLELIGTGDGTQYF	TGTGCCAGCAGCTTAGAACTAATCGGGACAGGGGATGGGACCCAGTACTTC
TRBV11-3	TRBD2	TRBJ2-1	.	CASSHAGTSGTHGEQFF	TGTGCCAGCAGCCATGCCGGGACTAGCGGGACCCACGGCGAGCAGTTCTTC
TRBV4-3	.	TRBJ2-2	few	CASSQDAPYTGELFF	TGCGCCAGCAGCCAAGACGCTCCATACACCGGGGAGCTGTTTTTT
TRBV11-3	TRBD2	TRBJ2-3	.	CASSLIAGGSTDTQYF	TGTGCCAGCAGCTTAATAGCGGGAGGGAGCACAGATACGCAGTATTTT
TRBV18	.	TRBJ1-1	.	CASSPPGDTEAFF	TGTGCCAGCTCACCACCGGGGGATACTGAAGCTTTCTTT
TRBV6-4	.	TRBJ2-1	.	CASSPQAYNEQFF	TGTGCCAGCAGCCCACAGGCCTACAATGAGCAGTTCTTC
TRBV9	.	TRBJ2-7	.	CASPGGHEQYF	TGTGCCAGCCCCGGGGGCCACGAGCAGTACTTC
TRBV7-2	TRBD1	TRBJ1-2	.	CASSLDLGQGNGYTF	TGTGCCAGCAGCTTAGATCTCGGACAGGGGAATGGCTACACCTTC
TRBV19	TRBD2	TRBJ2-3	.	CASRRLAGGHTQYF	TGTGCCAGTAGACGACTAGCGGGAGGTCATACGCAGTATTTT
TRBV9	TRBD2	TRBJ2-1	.	CASSATSGKGNEQFF	TGTGCCAGCAGCGCGACTAGCGGGAAGGGGAATGAGCAGTTCTTC
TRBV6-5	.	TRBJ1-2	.	CASSYRSGGYTF	TGTGCCAGCAGTTATAGATCGGGGGGCTACACCTTC
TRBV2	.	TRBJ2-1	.	CASSEGLYEQFF	TGTGCCAGCAGTGAAGGGTTATATGAGCAGTTCTTC
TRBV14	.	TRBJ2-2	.	CASRPGTTTGELFF	TGTGCCAGCAGGCCCGGGACAACGACCGGGGAGCTGTTTTTT
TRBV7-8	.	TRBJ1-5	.	CASSLSRVSNQPQHF	TGTGCCAGCAGCTTATCCAGGGTTAGCAATCAGCCCCAGCATTTT
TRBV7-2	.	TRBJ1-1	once	CASSAKGGYTEAFF	TGTGCCAGCAGCGCCAAAGGGGGTTACACTGAAGCTTTCTTT
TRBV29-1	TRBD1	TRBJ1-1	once	CSVDGLGTAEAFF	TGCAGCGTTGATGGGTTGGGGACAGCCGAAGCTTTCTTT
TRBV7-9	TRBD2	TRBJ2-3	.	CASSSHPSGRTDTQYF	TGTGCCAGCAGCTCCCATCCTAGCGGGAGAACAGATACGCAGTATTTT
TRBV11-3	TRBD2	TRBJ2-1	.	CASSLVLAGAPSYNEQFF	TGTGCCAGCAGCTTAGTGCTAGCGGGAGCTCCCTCCTACAATGAGCAGTTCTTC
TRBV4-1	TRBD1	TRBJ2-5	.	CASSHPRDRGRFGQETQYF	TGCGCCAGCAGCCACCCGCGGGACAGGGGGCGATTCGGACAAGAGACCCAGTACTTC
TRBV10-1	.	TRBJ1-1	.	CASSYTGNTEAFF	TGCGCCAGCAGTTATACAGGGAACACTGAAGCTTTCTTT
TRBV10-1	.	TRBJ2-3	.	CASSESGRRDTQYF	TGCGCCAGCAGTGAGTCCGGGAGACGGGATACGCAGTATTTT
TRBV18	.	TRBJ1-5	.	CASSPSSDSNQPQHF	TGTGCCAGCTCACCGAGTTCCGATAGCAATCAGCCCCAGCATTTT